The sequence of this T cell receptor beta chain was determined in a study of T-cell memory formation after mild COVID-19. This clonotype was counted between two and nine times. MiXCR, applied by TCRdb to the 5' RACE reads, yields one record per CDR3 protein. The sample lists around 50,000 distinct CDR3 sequences, roughly 27% occurring once. The CDR3 covers 15 residues. Germline CDR1 and CDR2: SGHRS and YFSETQ. V lost 2 bases to trimming and J lost 2 bases, with 12 bases between them. The source material was PBMCs or a T cell subset sorted from them (not recorded which). The chain joins TRBV5-1 to TRBJ2-3; D is uncertain. This TCR derives from a man aged 18 to 29 who had mild COVID-19 (a few samples of this study predate the infection). Cell type and time point are not known. The CDR3 sequence is CASSFTPAYTDTQYF. CDR3 nucleotide sequence: TGCGCCAGCAGCTTTACACCTGCGTACACAGATACGCAGTATTTT.